This is a list of T cell receptor beta chains from one sample in a study of Graves' ophthalmopathy and Graves' hyperthyroidism. TCRdb reprocessed the multiplex PCR reads via MiXCR and lists one record per CDR3 protein. The sample includes 650,000 to 900,000 distinct CDR3 sequences, about 44% of them seen just once. The sequenced sample was peripheral blood. The receptor set was obtained from an adult man with Graves' ophthalmopathy. CDR3s include the opening cysteine and the closing phenylalanine or tryptophan. D genes are given only for firm matches. Clone size is shown for a subset of rows, as once, few, many or a class of expanded clone.

TRBV11-2,TRBJ2-7,TRBD2,.,CASSLSLAGVGEQYF,TGTGCCAGCAGCTTATCGCTAGCGGGAGTGGGCGAGCAGTACTTC
TRBV10-1,TRBJ2-7,.,.,CASSDPGNSIHEQYF,TGCGCCAGCAGTGACCCGGGGAACAGCATCCACGAGCAGTACTTC
TRBV6-5,TRBJ1-1,.,.,CASSLRQRDNTEAFF,TGTGCCAGCAGTTTACGACAAAGGGATAACACTGAAGCTTTCTTT
TRBV20-1,TRBJ2-5,TRBD2,.,CSARPNGGGETQYF,TGCAGTGCTAGACCGAACGGGGGAGGGGAGACCCAGTACTTC
TRBV7-9,TRBJ1-1,.,.,CASSLAAGLFSTAFF,TGTGCCAGCAGCTTAGCGGCGGGACTTTTTTCTACGGCTTTCTTT
TRBV12-3/TRBV12-4,TRBJ1-1,.,.,CASSLAVRARDTEAFF,TGTGCCAGCAGTTTAGCGGTTCGAGCGAGGGACACTGAAGCTTTCTTT
TRBV20-1,TRBJ2-3,.,few,CSAPIPGDTQYF,TGCAGTGCTCCTATCCCGGGAGATACGCAGTATTTT
TRBV7-9,TRBJ2-2,.,.,CASSPPVGFGELFF,TGTGCCAGCAGCCCCCCCGTGGGGTTCGGGGAGCTGTTTTTT
TRBV29-1,TRBJ1-1,.,many,CSGIATLNTEAFF,TGCAGCGGTATAGCCACACTGAACACTGAAGCTTTCTTT
TRBV7-3,TRBJ2-3,TRBD1,once,CASSFRGYGDTQYF,TGTGCTAGCAGCTTCAGGGGGTATGGAGATACGCAGTATTTT
TRBV5-5,TRBJ1-6,.,many,CASSALPGGSNSPLHF,TGTGCCAGCAGCGCACTCCCCGGGGGCTCTAATTCACCCCTCCACTTT
TRBV7-2,TRBJ2-3,.,once,CASSWYIGDTQYF,TGTGCCAGCAGCTGGTATATTGGAGATACGCAGTATTTT
TRBV10-3,TRBJ2-2,.,.,CAISESAGDAGEPFF,TGTGCCATCAGTGAGTCGGCAGGGGACGCCGGGGAGCCGTTTTTT
TRBV2,TRBJ1-5,.,many,CASTPQGGQPQHF,TGTGCCAGCACCCCGCAGGGTGGACAGCCCCAGCATTTT
TRBV9,TRBJ1-2,.,few,CASFRDTNNYGYTF,TGTGCCAGCTTCCGGGACACCAATAACTATGGCTACACCTTC
TRBV29-1,TRBJ2-6,TRBD1,.,CSVQTGKGGANVLTF,TGCAGCGTACAGACAGGGAAGGGGGGGGCCAACGTCCTGACTTTC
TRBV7-2,TRBJ2-2,.,few,CASSPSGSTGSGELFF,TGTGCCAGCAGTCCGTCGGGAAGCACGGGGAGCGGGGAGCTGTTTTTT
TRBV25-1,TRBJ2-2,.,.,CASSDSHGWTGELFF,TGTGCCAGCAGTGATTCCCACGGCTGGACCGGGGAGCTGTTTTTT
TRBV12-3/TRBV12-4,TRBJ1-1,.,.,CASSLAKLNTEAFF,TGTGCCAGCAGTTTAGCGAAGTTGAACACTGAAGCTTTCTTT
TRBV25-1,TRBJ1-6,.,.,CASRIQGPTPLHF,TGTGCCAGCAGAATACAGGGCCCAACACCCCTCCACTTT
TRBV11-2,TRBJ2-5,TRBD2,.,CASSRGGPRRTQYF,TGTGCCAGCAGTCGGGGAGGGCCGCGTAGGACCCAGTACTTC
TRBV5-4,TRBJ1-2,TRBD1,.,CASTGQGGISGYTF,TGTGCCAGCACCGGACAGGGGGGGATCTCTGGCTACACCTTC
TRBV6-1,TRBJ2-7,TRBD1,.,CASKKTGNFYEQYF,TGTGCCAGCAAGAAGACAGGGAATTTCTACGAGCAGTACTTC
TRBV25-1,TRBJ2-2,TRBD2,.,CAWSGLTSGTTNTGELFF,TGTGCCTGGAGTGGGCTGACTAGCGGGACGACGAACACCGGGGAGCTGTTTTTT
TRBV24-1,TRBJ1-2,.,many,CATSDPIYGYTF,TGTGCCACCAGTGACCCCATCTATGGCTACACCTTC
TRBV7-9,TRBJ1-2,.,many,CASSFVTRGYTF,TGTGCCAGCAGCTTCGTCACAAGGGGCTACACCTTC
TRBV29-1,TRBJ1-1,TRBD1,.,CSGQGNTEAFF,TGCAGCGGACAGGGGAACACTGAAGCTTTCTTT
TRBV7-2,TRBJ2-7,.,once,CASSLLELYYEQYF,TGTGCCAGCAGCTTACTAGAGCTATACTACGAGCAGTACTTC
TRBV6-1,TRBJ1-6,.,many,CASSEGGPPLHF,TGTGCCAGCAGTGAAGGGGGACCACCCCTCCACTTT
TRBV9,TRBJ2-5,TRBD1,many,CASSVGGTGGETQYF,TGTGCCAGCAGCGTAGGTGGGACAGGAGGGGAGACCCAGTACTTC
TRBV10-3,TRBJ2-6,.,many,CAISEGHSGANVLTF,TGTGCCATCAGTGAGGGCCACTCTGGGGCCAACGTCCTGACTTTC